This T cell receptor (beta chain) was identified in a study of T cell responses to AZD1222 COVID-19 vaccine. The CDR3 sequence is 14 residues long. V lost 3 bases to trimming and J lost 3 bases; unmatched junction nucleotides: 5. Germline V gene lookup returns CDR1 SGHRS and CDR2 YFSETQ. General study points: Possibly, clonal diversity was underestimated; donors were largely white British and included more females. Close to half of spike-specific TCRs reportedly recognize unmutated variant regions.

As concerns this clone: Its antigen is unidentified.

Clones were read by immunoSEQ multiplex PCR, and TCRdb kept only the in-frame ones, dropping some. The repertoire holds roughly 130,000 clones, with about 85% as singletons. This specimen was peripheral blood, taken on day 0 of AZD1222 vaccination. The gene calls are TRBV5-1 and TRBJ2-5; 7 bases align to TRBD2. The source is an adult in good health. CDR3 protein: CASSSWGGKETQYF. The CDR3 region has the DNA TGCGCCAGCAGCTCATGGGGGGGGAAAGAGACCCAGTACTTC. Supplemented by reference TRBV5-1 and TRBJ2-5, the full variable domain reads KAGVTQTPRYLIKTRGQQVTLSCSPISGHRSVSWYQQTPGQGLQFLFEYFSETQRNKGNFPGRFSGRQFSNSRSEMNVSTLELGDSALYLCASSSWGGKETQYFGPGTRLLVL.